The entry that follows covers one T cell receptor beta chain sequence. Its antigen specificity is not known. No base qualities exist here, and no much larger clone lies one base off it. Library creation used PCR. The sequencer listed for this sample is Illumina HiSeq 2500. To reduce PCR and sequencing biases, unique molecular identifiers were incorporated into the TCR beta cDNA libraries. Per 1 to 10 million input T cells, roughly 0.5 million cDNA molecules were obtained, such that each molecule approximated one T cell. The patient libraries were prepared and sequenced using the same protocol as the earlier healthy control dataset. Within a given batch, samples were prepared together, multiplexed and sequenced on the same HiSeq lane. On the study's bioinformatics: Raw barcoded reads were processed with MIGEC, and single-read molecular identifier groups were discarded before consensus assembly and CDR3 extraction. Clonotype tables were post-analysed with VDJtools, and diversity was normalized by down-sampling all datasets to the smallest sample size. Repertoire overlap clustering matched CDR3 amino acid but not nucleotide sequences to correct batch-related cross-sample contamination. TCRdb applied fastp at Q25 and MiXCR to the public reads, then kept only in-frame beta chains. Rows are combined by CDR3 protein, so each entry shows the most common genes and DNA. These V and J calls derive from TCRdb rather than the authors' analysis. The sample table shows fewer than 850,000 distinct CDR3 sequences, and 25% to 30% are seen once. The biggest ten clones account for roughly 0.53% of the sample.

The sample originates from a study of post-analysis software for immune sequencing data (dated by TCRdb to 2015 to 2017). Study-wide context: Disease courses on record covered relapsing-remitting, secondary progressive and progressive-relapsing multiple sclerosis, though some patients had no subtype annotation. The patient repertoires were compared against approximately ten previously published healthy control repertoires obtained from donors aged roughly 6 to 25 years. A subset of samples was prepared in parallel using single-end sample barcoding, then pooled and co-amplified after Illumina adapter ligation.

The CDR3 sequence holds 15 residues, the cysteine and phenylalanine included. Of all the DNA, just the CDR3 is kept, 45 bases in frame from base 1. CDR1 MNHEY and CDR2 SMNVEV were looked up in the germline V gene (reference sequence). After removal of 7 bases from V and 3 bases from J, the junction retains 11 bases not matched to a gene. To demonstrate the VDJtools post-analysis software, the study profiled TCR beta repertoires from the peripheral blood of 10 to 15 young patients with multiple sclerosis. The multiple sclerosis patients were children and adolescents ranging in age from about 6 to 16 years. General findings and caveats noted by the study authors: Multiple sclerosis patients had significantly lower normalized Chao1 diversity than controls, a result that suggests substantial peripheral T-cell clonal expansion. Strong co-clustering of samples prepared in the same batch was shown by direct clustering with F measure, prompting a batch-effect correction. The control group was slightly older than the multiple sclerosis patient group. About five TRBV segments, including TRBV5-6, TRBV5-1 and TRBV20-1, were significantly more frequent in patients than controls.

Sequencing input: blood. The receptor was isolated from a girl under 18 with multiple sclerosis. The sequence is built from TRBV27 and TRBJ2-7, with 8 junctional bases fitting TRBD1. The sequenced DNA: TGTGCCAGCACCTCCCGACAGGGGCGACTCTACGAGCAGTACTTC. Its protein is CASTSRQGRLYEQYF.